This T cell receptor beta chain was observed in a study of T cell responses to AZD1222 COVID-19 vaccine. Study in general: Second doses were pooled across both intervals (about 4 or about 12 weeks). Overall study findings and caveats: The donor group comprised mostly white British people and more females; the analysis possibly underestimated clonal diversity. In all cases, repertoires were sampled only after the peak T cell response. It was only 6 or 7 AZD1222 recipients who were seropositive at baseline.

The V segment lost 6 bases and the J segment 1 base; nucleotides outside the gene matches: 7. The CDR3 spans 15 residues. Looked up from germline, CDR1 is SGHTA and CDR2 is FQGNSA. With respect to this clone: Its antigen is not known.

Here immunoSEQ multiplex PCR was the method, and the copy in TCRdb shows in-frame clones only, minus some. The sample has 110,000 to 150,000 clones, 70% to 90% seen once. The source of this sequence is an adult in good health. Source: peripheral blood, taken on day 0 of AZD1222 vaccination. The chain uses TRBV7-2 and TRBJ1-1; 8 nucleotides align to TRBD1. The CDR3 here is CASRVWQGANTEAFF. CDR3 DNA: TGTGCCAGCAGGGTATGGCAGGGGGCGAACACTGAAGCTTTCTTT.